This TCR beta chain is drawn from a study of blood T cell repertoires in COVID-19 (dated by TCRdb to the early 2020s). Notes on the research overall: The collaborator samples originated in the United States, Italy and Spain and spanned the acute and convalescent phases of COVID-19. The material from the prospective study consisted of cDNA or gDNA derived from T cells, B-cell-depleted T cells, or PBMCs. Deeply sampled blood TCRbeta repertoires from subjects exposed to, actively infected with, or recovered from COVID-19 were included in the dataset. A freely available public database, intended as a resource for researchers studying the immune response to SARS-CoV-2, is where the repertoires were released. Samples were obtained from the ongoing ImmuneRACE study (first 160 participants) and from 1,254 subjects provided by 6 global collaborators. Nearly every sample came with metadata listing a de-identified subject ID, COVID-19 status, age in years and sex. Where available, HLA class I and class II types were obtained from metadata supplied by the sample provider rather than from assay-based typing.

What the work shows at the level of the full study, not this receptor alone: The quantity of clinical and demographic metadata differed by source and by participant and was supplied without curation.

TCRbeta CDR3 regions were amplified from genomic DNA by means of the immunoSEQ Assay, a bias-controlled multiplex PCR. The paper's processing steps were these. The number of nucleated cells in each sample was estimated by amplification of reference gene primers within the assay. Sequence reads were collapsed and filtered to measure the absolute abundance of every unique TCRbeta CDR3 rearrangement. For each sample, productive Simpson clonality was calculated as the square root of Simpson's diversity index across productive rearrangements. TCRdb took this table from immuneACCESS and kept in-frame rearrangements with V and J called. Such tables lack part of the clones; where checked against another copy, unresolved V genes explain under half of the gap, and the rest is unexplained. The DNA was the basis for D and trimming; V, J and clone size are from that table. The sample table holds approximately 84,000 clones, of which approximately 87% were seen once. 10% to 12% of the sample lies in the top ten.

Trimming takes 7 bases from V and 0 bases from J, and the germline ends sit 10 bases apart. CDR1 and CDR2 are drawn from the germline V gene: SQVTM, ANQGSEA. CDR3 length: 12 amino acids, cysteine to phenylalanine. Just the 36-base CDR3 DNA is kept, in frame starting at base 1. Collaborating institutions collected whole blood in K2EDTA tubes following their own protocols. Collaborator samples were shipped for TCRbeta analysis as frozen whole blood, isolated PBMCs, or DNA extracted from either sample type. Remarks on this clone: Its cognate antigen has yet to be identified. Qualities for individual bases were not recorded, and no much larger clone is one base off.

This sequence uses TRBV29-1 and TRBJ2-7, with TRBD1 tentatively as D gene (6 bases match). Sequenced: peripheral blood. The sequence was collected from a human donor in a cohort sampled during active COVID-19. The DNA sequence is given as TGCAGCGCGACACAGGGCTCCTACGAGCAGTACTTC. Its protein product is CSATQGSYEQYF.